This T cell receptor (beta chain) was documented in a study of cytomegalovirus exposure and HLA in healthy donors. Study-level background: Most genotyped donors, about four fifths of around 370, had Caucasian-associated genetic ancestry.

Study results and limitations: The authors later linked a missense DCLRE1C variant to TCR beta V- and J-gene trimming.

With respect to this clone: Its target is not known.

PCR was performed using 60 Vbeta and 13 Jbeta primers. Method: immunoSEQ multiplex PCR; TCRdb's copy keeps in-frame clones and lacks some. The sample holds some 110,000 clones, 75% to 85% seen once. The trim removed 6 bases at V and 4 bases at J, leaving 5 bases unmatched. Per the germline V gene, CDR1 is LNHDA and CDR2 is SQIVND (reference sequence). The CDR3 is made up of 14 amino acids. Sample: PBMCs. This sequence joins TRBV19 and TRBJ2-2; 7 nucleotides agree with TRBD1. The receptor comes from a man aged 18 to 29 in good health and CMV-seronegative. The CDR3 loop reads CASRTGMGTGELFF. The CDR3 DNA reads as TGTGCCAGTAGGACAGGGATGGGCACCGGGGAGCTGTTTTTT.